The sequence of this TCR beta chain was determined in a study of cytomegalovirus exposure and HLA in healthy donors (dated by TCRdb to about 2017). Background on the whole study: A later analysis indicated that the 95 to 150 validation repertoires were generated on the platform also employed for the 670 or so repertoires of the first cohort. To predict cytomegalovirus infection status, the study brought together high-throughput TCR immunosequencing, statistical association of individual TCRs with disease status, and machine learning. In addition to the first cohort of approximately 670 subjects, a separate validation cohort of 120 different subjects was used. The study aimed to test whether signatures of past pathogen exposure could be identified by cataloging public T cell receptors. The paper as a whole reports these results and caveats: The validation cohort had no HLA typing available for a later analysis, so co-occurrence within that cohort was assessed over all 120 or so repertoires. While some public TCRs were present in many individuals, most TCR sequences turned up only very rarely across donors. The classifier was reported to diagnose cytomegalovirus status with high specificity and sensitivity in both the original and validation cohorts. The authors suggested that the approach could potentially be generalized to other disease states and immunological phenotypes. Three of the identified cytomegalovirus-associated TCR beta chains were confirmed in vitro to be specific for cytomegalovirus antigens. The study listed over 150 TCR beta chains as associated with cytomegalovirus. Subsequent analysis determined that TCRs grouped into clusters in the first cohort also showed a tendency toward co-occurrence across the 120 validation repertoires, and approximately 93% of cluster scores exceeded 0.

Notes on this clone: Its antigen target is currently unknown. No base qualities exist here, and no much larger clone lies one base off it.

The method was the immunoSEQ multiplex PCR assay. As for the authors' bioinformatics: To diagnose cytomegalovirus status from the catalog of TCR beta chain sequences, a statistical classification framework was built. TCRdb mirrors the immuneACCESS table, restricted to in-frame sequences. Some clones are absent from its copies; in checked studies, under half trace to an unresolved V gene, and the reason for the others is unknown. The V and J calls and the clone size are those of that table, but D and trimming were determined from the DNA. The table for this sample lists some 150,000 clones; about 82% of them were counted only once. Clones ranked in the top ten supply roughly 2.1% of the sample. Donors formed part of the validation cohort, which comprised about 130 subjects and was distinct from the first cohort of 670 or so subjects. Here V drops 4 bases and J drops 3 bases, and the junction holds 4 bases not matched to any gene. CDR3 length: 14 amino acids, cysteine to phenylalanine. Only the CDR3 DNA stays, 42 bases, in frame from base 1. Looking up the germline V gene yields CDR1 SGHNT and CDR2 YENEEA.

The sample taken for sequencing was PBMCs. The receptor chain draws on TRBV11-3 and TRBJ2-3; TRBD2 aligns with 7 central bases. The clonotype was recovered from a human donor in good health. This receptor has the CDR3 CASSSRTRTDTQYF. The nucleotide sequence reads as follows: TGTGCCAGCAGCTCCCGGACTAGGACAGATACGCAGTATTTT.